Below are 32 T cell receptor beta chains sequenced from a single sample in a study of glioma-infiltrating T cells after dendritic cell vaccination. Assay used: immunoSEQ multiplex PCR; TCRdb lists only in-frame clones, some missing. The sample lists about 87,000 clones; around 86% were seen once. Documented time point: after dendritic cell vaccination, including at tumor progression/relapse. The sequences come from blood, collected after dendritic cell vaccination. Every receptor here comes from a human donor with glioblastoma.

The gene calls are TRBV7-2 and TRBJ2-3; the match to TRBD2 covers 9 bases. The germline CDR1 and CDR2 sequences are SGHTA and FQGNSA. CDR3 length: 17 amino acids. Trimming removed 1 base from V and 5 bases from J; junction bases left unmatched: 10. For the CDR3, the DNA is TGTGCCAGCAGCTTAGATGATGGGACTAGCTCGGGAGATACGCAGTATTTT. It is translated as CASSLDDGTSSGDTQYF. The variable domain in full, with the rest retrieved from reference TRBV7-2 and TRBJ2-3, is GAGVSQSPSNKVTEKGKDVELRCDPISGHTALYWYRQSLGQGLEFLIYFQGNSAPDKSGLPSDRFSAERTGGSVSTLTIQRTQQEDSAVYLCASSLDDGTSSGDTQYFGPGTRLTVL.

This chain links TRBV29-1 with TRBJ2-7; a possible D gene is TRBD2 (6 bases). With 8 bases removed from V and 3 bases from J, the gap between germline ends came to 17 bases. CDR1 SQVTM and CDR2 ANQGSEA come from the germline V gene. The CDR3 covers 13 residues. CDR3 bases: TGCAGCCCCTCGGGGAGGCAGTTCTACGAGCAGTACTTC. Amino acids: CSPSGRQFYEQYF.

The V gene is TRBV30, the J gene TRBJ2-3, with 9 positions matching TRBD2. Germline assignment: CDR1 GTSNPN and CDR2 SVGIG (reference sequence). The V segment lost 0 bases and the J segment 6 bases; nucleotides outside the gene matches: 10. This CDR3 region has 16 residues. The CDR3 coding sequence is TGTGCCTGGAGTGTAGTAGCGGGGGTCTCTTGGGATACGCAGTATTTT. It codes for CAWSVVAGVSWDTQYF.

The chain uses TRBV9 and TRBJ2-5; 7 nucleotides align to TRBD2. This CDR3 contains 15 residues. Germline CDR1 is SGDLS and CDR2 is YYNGEE. V gave up 4 bases and J gave up 3 bases; unmatched junction bases: 9. CDR3 nucleotides: TGTGCCAGCAGCCCTCCCAGCGGGACGAAAGAGACCCAGTACTTC. Translation gives CASSPPSGTKETQYF.

This clone was seen just once. The V call is TRBV5-5, the J call TRBJ2-1; D remains ambiguous. Trimming cost V 7 bases and J 8 bases, with 13 bases left between them. Germline assignment: CDR1 SGHKS and CDR2 YYEKEE (reference sequence). The CDR3 contains 12 residues. The CDR3 loop is CASRQDGDEQFF. DNA for the CDR3: TGTGCCAGCCGTCAGGATGGCGATGAGCAGTTCTTC.

The sample holds a few counts of this clone. CDR3 sequence: CASCNPGTEAFF. DNA for the CDR3: TGTGCCAGCTGTAACCCAGGTACTGAAGCTTTCTTT. This chain joins TRBV5-6 and TRBJ1-1, with D hard to call. V was clipped by 7 bases and J by 5 bases, with 12 bases between them. CDR3 length: 12 amino acids. The germline gives CDR1 SGHDT, CDR2 YYEEEE.

The gene calls are TRBV7-6 and TRBJ2-1, with TRBD1 identical over 7 bases. Germline V gene data show CDR1 as SGHVS and CDR2 as FNYEAQ. This CDR3 comprises 18 residues. The ends lost 1 base at V and 5 bases at J; junction bases unmatched: 14. The DNA for the CDR3 is TGTGCCAGCAGCTTAGTTTTCCGACCGGGACAGAAGCACAATGAGCAGTTCTTC. It codes for CASSLVFRPGQKHNEQFF.

The chain combines TRBV7-6 with TRBJ2-7, with TRBD1 matching 11 bases. Germline V gene lookup returns CDR1 SGHVS and CDR2 FNYEAQ. The J segment lost 5 bases and the V segment lost 5 bases, leaving 8 bases of the junction unmatched. The length of the CDR3 is 15 residues. CDR3 DNA: TGTGCCAGCAGCCCGGGACAGGGGGTTGGAGACGAGCAGTACTTC. This gives the protein CASSPGQGVGDEQYF.

This clone was picked up one time. This CDR3 reads CASRLDRPQETQYF. CDR3 bases: TGCGCCAGCAGGCTGGACAGGCCTCAAGAGACCCAGTACTTC. V usage is TRBV5-1 and J usage is TRBJ2-5; TRBD1 aligns across 7 bases. V lost 5 bases and J lost 2; bases outside the gene matches: 6. There are 14 residues in the CDR3. Per the germline V gene, CDR1 is SGHRS and CDR2 is YFSETQ.

This clone was seen only a few times. The CDR3 DNA follows: TGTGCCAGCAGCCTAGAGACAGGGATTGAAAAACTGTTTTTT. Protein sequence: CASSLETGIEKLFF. The chain links TRBV7-9 to TRBJ1-4, with 7 bases lining up with TRBD1. This CDR3 has 14 residues. Germline-derived CDR1 and CDR2 are SEHNR and FQNEAQ (reference sequence). The trim removed 5 bases at V and 7 bases at J, leaving 7 bases unmatched.

This sequence joins TRBV19 and TRBJ1-2; D unclear. Per the germline V gene, CDR1 is LNHDA and CDR2 is SQIVND (reference sequence). V gave up 7 bases and J gave up 4 bases, with 13 bases separating them. CDR3 size: 13 residues. CDR3 sequence reads: CASTPGTVYGYTF. CDR3 nucleotides: TGTGCCAGTACTCCCGGTACGGTCTATGGCTACACCTTC.

This chain links TRBV7-9 with TRBJ1-1, with TRBD1 matching 7 bases. The CDR3 extends over 19 amino acids. The V and J ends lost 5 bases and 10 bases, in that order; junction bases with no gene match: 28. Germline V lookup: CDR1 SEHNR, CDR2 FQNEAQ (reference sequence). The CDR3, as DNA: TGTGCCAGCAGCCCCATGAGGCCGGCCGGGACAGCGGCTGGCTTGGGAGCTTTCTTT. It encodes CASSPMRPAGTAAGLGAFF.

The chain couples TRBV29-1 to TRBJ2-7, with 9 bases that match TRBD2. The trim removed 5 bases at V and 0 bases at J, leaving 20 bases unmatched. From germline, CDR1 is SQVTM and CDR2 ANQGSEA. CDR3 size: 19 residues. CDR3 bases: TGCAGCGTTAGACGCTTATCAGGGGTACCGACTAGCGGCTCCTACGAGCAGTACTTC. This encodes CSVRRLSGVPTSGSYEQYF.

The chain uses TRBV9 and TRBJ2-5; D is possibly TRBD2 (6 bases). V was cut by 7 bases and J by 5 bases, with 15 bases left in between. Germline V lookup: CDR1 SGDLS, CDR2 YYNGEE. This CDR3 is built from 13 residues. CDR3: CASGDSTWETQYF. The CDR3 coding sequence is TGTGCCAGCGGGGACTCTACATGGGAGACCCAGTACTTC.

The rearrangement uses TRBV5-5 and TRBJ1-2; tentatively, D is TRBD1 (6 bases). The germline V gene has CDR1 SGHKS and CDR2 YYEKEE (reference sequence). V lost 4 bases to trimming and J lost 8 bases, with 18 bases between them. The CDR3 has 14 residues. CDR3 in DNA: TGTGCCAGCAGCCCGGGGACATCTAAAGGAGGCTACACCTTC. Encoded protein: CASSPGTSKGGYTF.

The chain employs TRBV29-1 and TRBJ1-2; TRBD1 matches 9 bases. Looked up from germline, CDR1 is SQVTM and CDR2 is ANQGSEA. J was trimmed by 4 bases and V by 2 bases; bases with no gene match: 8. The CDR3 covers 15 residues. Written as DNA, the CDR3 is TGCAGCGTTGAAATTGTGACAGGGGGAGGCTATGGCTACACCTTC. Residues: CSVEIVTGGGYGYTF.

The chain combines TRBV5-6 with TRBJ2-1; D is possibly TRBD2 (6 bases). CDR1 and CDR2 (germline): SGHDT, YYEEEE. CDR3 length: 12 residues. The V end was cut by 1 base, the J end by 10 bases, with 9 bases between. CDR3 in amino acids: CASSLPAGEQFF. For the CDR3, the DNA is TGTGCCAGCAGCTTGCCGGCGGGAGAGCAGTTCTTC.

This clone came up once. The CDR3 loop is CASSPRSPSGNTIYF. The CDR3 DNA is TGTGCCAGCTCCCCCCGGTCGCCCTCTGGAAACACCATATATTTT. The gene calls are TRBV18 and TRBJ1-3; D call uncertain. Trimming cost V 6 bases and J 0 bases, with 12 bases left between them. Germline CDR1 and CDR2: KGHSH and LQKENI. The CDR3 has 15 residues.

This chain uses TRBV29-1 with TRBJ2-5; a weak D match, TRBD2 (5 bases). Germline V lookup: CDR1 SQVTM, CDR2 ANQGSEA. There are 12 residues in the CDR3. With 4 bases removed from V and 2 bases from J, the gap between germline ends came to 8 bases. For the CDR3, the DNA is TGCAGCGTTGGAGGGAATCAAGAGACCCAGTACTTC. Translated, it gives CSVGGNQETQYF.

The rearrangement joins TRBV5-5 to TRBJ1-2; no firm D call. There are 16 residues in the CDR3. Germline loops: CDR1 SGHKS, CDR2 YYEKEE (reference sequence). V was cut by 0 bases and J by 8 bases, with 20 bases left in between. The DNA for the CDR3 is TGTGCCAGCAGCTTGGAGAGTAGAGGGCTTGAGTACGGCTACACCTTC. Translating gives CASSLESRGLEYGYTF.

This clone was observed a handful of times. J is TRBJ1-5 and V is TRBV7-9; weak D call: TRBD1 (6 bases). The germline gives CDR1 SEHNR, CDR2 FQNEAQ (reference sequence). Deletions cut 2 bases from V and 15 bases from J, with 14 bases between. The CDR3 is 12 amino acids. For the CDR3, the DNA is TGTGCCAGCAGCTTAAGTACAGGGAGCGCGCATTTT. It translates to CASSLSTGSAHF.

The chain carries TRBV6-1 and TRBJ1-4; the match to TRBD1 covers 8 bases. From germline, CDR1 is MNHNS and CDR2 SASEGT. J was trimmed by 13 bases and V by 10 bases; bases with no gene match: 14. There are 13 residues in the CDR3. The CDR3 DNA sequence: TGTGCCATACCTGACAGGGGACACGCGGGACTGTTTTTT. Protein: CAIPDRGHAGLFF.

The CDR3 DNA is TGCGGGGGGGGGAGTGAGACCCAGTACTTC. Translation gives CGGGSETQYF. The V call is TRBV29-1, the J call TRBJ2-5, with TRBD2 identical over 7 bases. Germline V gene sequence: CDR1 SQVTM, CDR2 ANQGSEA. This CDR3 is 10 amino acids long.

This clone appeared a few times. The chain links TRBV4-2 to TRBJ1-6; D possibly corresponds to TRBD1 (5 bases). The CDR3 length is 13 residues. The germline V and J ends were trimmed by 5 bases and 7 bases, with 9 bases remaining between them. From germline, CDR1 is LGHNA and CDR2 YNFKEQ. CDR3 sequence: CASSSTENSPLHF. DNA of the CDR3: TGTGCCAGCAGCTCGACAGAAAATTCACCCCTCCACTTT.

This clone appeared once. The chain employs TRBV6-5 and TRBJ1-2; D may be TRBD1 (5 bases). Germline lookup yields CDR1 MNHEY and CDR2 SVGAGI. The length of the CDR3 is 16 residues. Trimming pared 4 bases from V and 0 bases from J, leaving 15 bases between. CDR3 nucleotide sequence: TGTGCCAGCAGTTTATACGGGACTCCTACTAACTATGGCTACACCTTC. Translation gives CASSLYGTPTNYGYTF.

The chain recombines TRBV2 with TRBJ1-5; 7 bases match TRBD1. Germline trimming cut 7 bases from V and 5 bases from J; bases unmatched to any gene: 5. CDR1 and CDR2 from the germline V gene are SNHLY and FYNNEI. This CDR3 contains 13 residues. CDR3 residues: CASKGGADQPQHF. The CDR3 bases are TGTGCCAGCAAAGGGGGCGCGGATCAGCCCCAGCATTTT.

V gene TRBV19 combines with J gene TRBJ1-3; D is unresolved. The V gene's germline CDR1 is LNHDA and CDR2 SQIVND (reference sequence). The CDR3 has 14 residues. Trimming stripped 5 bases from V and 0 bases from J, with 8 bases between. CDR3 coding DNA: TGTGCCAGTAGTCCCCGCAGCTCTGGAAACACCATATATTTT. Its protein is CASSPRSSGNTIYF.

The chain has TRBV11-2 and TRBJ2-5; D not resolved. CDR1 SGHAT and CDR2 FQNNGV come from the germline V gene. The V end lost 5 bases, the J end lost 2 bases, and 9 bases lay between the germline ends. The CDR3 consists of 13 residues. The CDR3 sequence: CASSPPTQETQYF. Here the CDR3 DNA reads TGTGCCAGCAGCCCACCGACACAAGAGACCCAGTACTTC.

The rearrangement joins TRBV9 to TRBJ1-5; D is perhaps TRBD1 (5 bases). CDR3 length: 15 amino acids. The germline V gene has CDR1 SGDLS and CDR2 YYNGEE. Trimming pared 4 bases from V and 0 bases from J, leaving 11 bases between. The CDR3 loop is CASSTSGYSNQPQHF. The CDR3 DNA reads TGTGCCAGCAGCACCTCAGGGTATAGCAATCAGCCCCAGCATTTT.

The gene calls are TRBV4-2 and TRBJ1-2; D is undetermined. Germline V gene sequence: CDR1 LGHNA, CDR2 YNFKEQ. The CDR3 spans 14 residues. V gave up 0 bases and J gave up 8 bases, with 13 bases separating them. The DNA for the CDR3 is TGTGCCAGCAGCCAAGAGTCATCCATCGGGGGCTACACCTTC. Residues: CASSQESSIGGYTF.

The rearrangement joins TRBV7-2 to TRBJ2-1; 9 bases agree with TRBD1. Germline CDR1 SGHTA, CDR2 FQGNSA. The junction had 7 bases not matched to a gene; V was cut back by 2 bases and J by 8 bases. The CDR3 sequence is 15 residues long. The CDR3 region has the DNA TGTGCCAGCAGCTTAATGACAGGGGGTAAGGATGAGCAGTTCTTC. This codes for CASSLMTGGKDEQFF. The whole variable domain, filled in from reference TRBV7-2 and TRBJ2-1, reads GAGVSQSPSNKVTEKGKDVELRCDPISGHTALYWYRQSLGQGLEFLIYFQGNSAPDKSGLPSDRFSAERTGGSVSTLTIQRTQQEDSAVYLCASSLMTGGKDEQFFGPGTRLTVL.

This clone has a handful of counts. The gene calls are TRBV4-3 and TRBJ1-5; D call uncertain. V lost 2 bases and J lost 0, with 14 bases in between. Per the germline V gene, CDR1 is LGHNA and CDR2 is YSLEER. This CDR3 spans 17 amino acids. CDR3 amino acids: CASSQSVGVNSNQPQHF. Written as DNA, the CDR3 is TGCGCCAGCAGCCAATCCGTCGGGGTGAATAGCAATCAGCCCCAGCATTTT.